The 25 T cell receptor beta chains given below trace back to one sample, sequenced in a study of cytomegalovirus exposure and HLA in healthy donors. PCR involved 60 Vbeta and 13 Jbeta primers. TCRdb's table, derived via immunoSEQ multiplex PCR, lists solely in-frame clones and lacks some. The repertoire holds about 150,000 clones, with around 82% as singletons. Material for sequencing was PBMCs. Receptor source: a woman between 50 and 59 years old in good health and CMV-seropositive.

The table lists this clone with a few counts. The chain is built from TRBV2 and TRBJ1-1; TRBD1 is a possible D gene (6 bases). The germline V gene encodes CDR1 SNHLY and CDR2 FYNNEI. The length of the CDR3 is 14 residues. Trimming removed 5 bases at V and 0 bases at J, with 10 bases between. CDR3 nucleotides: TGTGCCAGCAGTACCCAGGGGATGAACACTGAAGCTTTCTTT. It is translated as CASSTQGMNTEAFF.

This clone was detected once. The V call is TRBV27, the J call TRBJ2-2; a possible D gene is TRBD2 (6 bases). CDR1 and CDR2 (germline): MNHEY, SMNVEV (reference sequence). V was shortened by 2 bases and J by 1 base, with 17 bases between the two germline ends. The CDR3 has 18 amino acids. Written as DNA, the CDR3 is TGTGCCAGCAGTTTACAGTGGGGACTCGCCCGGAACACCGGGGAGCTGTTTTTT. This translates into CASSLQWGLARNTGELFF.

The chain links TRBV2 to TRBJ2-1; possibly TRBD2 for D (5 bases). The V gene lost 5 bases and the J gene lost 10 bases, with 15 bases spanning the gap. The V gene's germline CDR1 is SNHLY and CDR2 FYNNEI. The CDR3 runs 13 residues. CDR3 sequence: CASSSTPGIEQFF. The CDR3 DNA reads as TGTGCCAGCAGTTCGACCCCCGGGATCGAGCAGTTCTTC.

The CDR3 nucleotides read TGTGCCAGCAGCTTTACAGGCATCCAGCTATATGGCTACACCTTC. Translating gives CASSFTGIQLYGYTF. The V gene is TRBV7-9, the J gene TRBJ1-2, with D maybe TRBD1 (5 bases). V was pared by 3 bases and J by 5 bases, with 16 bases between. Germline V lookup: CDR1 SEHNR, CDR2 FQNEAQ (reference sequence). The CDR3 is 15 amino acids.

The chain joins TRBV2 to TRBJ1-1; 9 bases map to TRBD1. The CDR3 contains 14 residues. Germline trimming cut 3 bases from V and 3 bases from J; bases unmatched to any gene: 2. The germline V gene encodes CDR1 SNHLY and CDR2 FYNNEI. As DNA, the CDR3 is TGTGCCAGCAGTGAGACAGGGGGGTACACTGAAGCTTTCTTT. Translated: CASSETGGYTEAFF.

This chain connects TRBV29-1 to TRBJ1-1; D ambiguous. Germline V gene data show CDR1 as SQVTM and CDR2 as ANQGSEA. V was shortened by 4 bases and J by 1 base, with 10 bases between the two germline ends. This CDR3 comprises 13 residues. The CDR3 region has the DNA TGCAGCGTTGGGGAGCATCCGAACACTGAAGCTTTCTTT. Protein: CSVGEHPNTEAFF.

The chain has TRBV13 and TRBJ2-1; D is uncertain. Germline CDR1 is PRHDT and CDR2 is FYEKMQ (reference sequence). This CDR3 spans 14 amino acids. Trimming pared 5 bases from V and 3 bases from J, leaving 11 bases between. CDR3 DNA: TGTGCCAGCAGCCCCGGAGTGGTCTACAATGAGCAGTTCTTC. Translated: CASSPGVVYNEQFF.

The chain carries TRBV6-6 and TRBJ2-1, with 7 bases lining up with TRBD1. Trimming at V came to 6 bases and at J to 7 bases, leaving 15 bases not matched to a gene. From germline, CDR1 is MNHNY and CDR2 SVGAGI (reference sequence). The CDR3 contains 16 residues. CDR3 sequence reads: CASSYQGVGKRNEQFF. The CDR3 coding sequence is TGTGCCAGCAGCTACCAGGGGGTAGGTAAGAGGAATGAGCAGTTCTTC.

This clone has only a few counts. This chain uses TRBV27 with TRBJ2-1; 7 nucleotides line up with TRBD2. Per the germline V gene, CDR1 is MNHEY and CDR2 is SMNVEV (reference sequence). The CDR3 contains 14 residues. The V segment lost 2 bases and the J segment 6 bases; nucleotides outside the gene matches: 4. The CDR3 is CASSLGGGINEQFF. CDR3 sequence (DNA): TGTGCCAGCAGTTTAGGGGGGGGGATCAATGAGCAGTTCTTC.

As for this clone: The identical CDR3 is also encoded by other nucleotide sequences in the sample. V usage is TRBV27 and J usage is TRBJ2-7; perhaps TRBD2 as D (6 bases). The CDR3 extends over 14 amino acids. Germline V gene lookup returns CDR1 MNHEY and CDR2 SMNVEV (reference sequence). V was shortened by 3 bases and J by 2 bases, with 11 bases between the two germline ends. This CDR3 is CASSLGGPTYEQYF. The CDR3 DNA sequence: TGTGCCAGCAGTTTGGGGGGACCCACCTACGAGCAGTACTTC.

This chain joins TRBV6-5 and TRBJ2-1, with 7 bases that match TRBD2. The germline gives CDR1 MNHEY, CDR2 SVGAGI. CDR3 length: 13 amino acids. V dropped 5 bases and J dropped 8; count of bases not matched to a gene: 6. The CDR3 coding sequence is TGTGCCAGCAGTCAACTTAGCGGGTATGAGCAGTTCTTC. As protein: CASSQLSGYEQFF.

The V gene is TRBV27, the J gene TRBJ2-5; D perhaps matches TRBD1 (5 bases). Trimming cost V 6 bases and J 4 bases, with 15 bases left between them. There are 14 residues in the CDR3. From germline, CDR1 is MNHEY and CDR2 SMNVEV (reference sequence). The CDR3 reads CASRPTGSLETQYF. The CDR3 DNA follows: TGTGCCAGCAGGCCTACAGGAAGTCTAGAGACCCAGTACTTC.

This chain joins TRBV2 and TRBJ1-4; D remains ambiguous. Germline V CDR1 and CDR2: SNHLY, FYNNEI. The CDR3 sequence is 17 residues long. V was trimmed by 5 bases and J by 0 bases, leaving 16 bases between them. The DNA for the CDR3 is TGTGCCAGCAGTAGCGGTCTTCCTTTTGCAACTAATGAAAAACTGTTTTTT. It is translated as CASSSGLPFATNEKLFF.

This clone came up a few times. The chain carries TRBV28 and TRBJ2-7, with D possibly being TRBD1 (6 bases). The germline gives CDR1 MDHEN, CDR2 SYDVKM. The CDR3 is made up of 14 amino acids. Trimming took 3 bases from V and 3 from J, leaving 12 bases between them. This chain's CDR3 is CASSLDREVYEQYF. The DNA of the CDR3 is TGTGCCAGCAGTTTGGACAGAGAAGTCTACGAGCAGTACTTC.

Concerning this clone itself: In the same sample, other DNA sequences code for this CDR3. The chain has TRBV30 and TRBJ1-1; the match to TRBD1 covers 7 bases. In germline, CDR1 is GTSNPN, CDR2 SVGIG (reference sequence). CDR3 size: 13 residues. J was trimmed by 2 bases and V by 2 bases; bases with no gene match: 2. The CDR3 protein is CAWSRQGNTEAFF. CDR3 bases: TGTGCCTGGAGTCGACAGGGCAACACTGAAGCTTTCTTT.

The CDR3 coding sequence is TGTGCCAGCAGGGGCCCATTACCCTCGCCTGAAAAACTGTTTTTT. It specifies CASRGPLPSPEKLFF. This rearrangement joins TRBV2 to TRBJ1-4; no clear D. Per germline, CDR1 SNHLY and CDR2 FYNNEI. The CDR3 contains 15 residues. Deletions cut 6 bases from V and 7 bases from J, with 18 bases between.

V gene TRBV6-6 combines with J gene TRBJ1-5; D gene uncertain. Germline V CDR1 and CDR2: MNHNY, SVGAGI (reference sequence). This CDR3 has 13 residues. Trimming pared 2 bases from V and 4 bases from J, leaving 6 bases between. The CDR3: CASSYPGNQPQHF. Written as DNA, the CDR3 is TGTGCCAGCAGTTACCCGGGTAATCAGCCCCAGCATTTT.

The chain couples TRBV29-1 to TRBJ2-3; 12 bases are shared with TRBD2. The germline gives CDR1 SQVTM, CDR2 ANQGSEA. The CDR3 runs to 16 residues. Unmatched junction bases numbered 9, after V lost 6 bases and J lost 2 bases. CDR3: CSVPTSGGRTTDTQYF. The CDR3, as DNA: TGCAGCGTCCCGACTAGCGGGGGACGGACCACAGATACGCAGTATTTT.

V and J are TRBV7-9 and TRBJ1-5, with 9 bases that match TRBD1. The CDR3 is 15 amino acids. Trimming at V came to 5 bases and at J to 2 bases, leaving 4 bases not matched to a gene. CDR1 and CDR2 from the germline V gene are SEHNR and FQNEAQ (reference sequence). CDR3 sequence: CASSRTGDGNQPQHF. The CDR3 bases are TGTGCCAGCAGCCGGACAGGGGATGGCAATCAGCCCCAGCATTTT.

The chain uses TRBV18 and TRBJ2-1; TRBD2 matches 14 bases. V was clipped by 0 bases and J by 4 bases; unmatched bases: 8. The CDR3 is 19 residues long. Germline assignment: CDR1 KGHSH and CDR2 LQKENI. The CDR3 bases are TGTGCCAGCTCACCACCGAACAGGGGGACTAGCGGGGGTTACAATGAGCAGTTCTTC. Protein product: CASSPPNRGTSGGYNEQFF.

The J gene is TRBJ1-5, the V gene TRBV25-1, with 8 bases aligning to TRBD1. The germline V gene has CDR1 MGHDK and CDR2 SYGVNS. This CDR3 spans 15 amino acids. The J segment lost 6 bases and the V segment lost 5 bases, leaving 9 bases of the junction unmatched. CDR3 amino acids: CASSYFRTGLQPQHF. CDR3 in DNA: TGTGCCAGCAGTTACTTTCGGACAGGGCTTCAGCCCCAGCATTTT.

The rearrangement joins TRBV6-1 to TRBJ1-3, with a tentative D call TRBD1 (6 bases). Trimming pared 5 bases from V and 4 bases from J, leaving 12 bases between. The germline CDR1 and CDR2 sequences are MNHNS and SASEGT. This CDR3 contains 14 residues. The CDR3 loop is CASSSQGRGNTIYF. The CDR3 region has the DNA TGTGCCAGCAGTTCCCAGGGGCGGGGAAACACCATATATTTT.

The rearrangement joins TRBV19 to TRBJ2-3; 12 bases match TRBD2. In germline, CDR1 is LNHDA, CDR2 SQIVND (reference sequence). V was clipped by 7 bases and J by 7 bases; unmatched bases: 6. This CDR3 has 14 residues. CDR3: CASNPSGGAHTQYF. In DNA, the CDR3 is TGTGCCAGTAACCCTAGCGGGGGGGCCCATACGCAGTATTTT.

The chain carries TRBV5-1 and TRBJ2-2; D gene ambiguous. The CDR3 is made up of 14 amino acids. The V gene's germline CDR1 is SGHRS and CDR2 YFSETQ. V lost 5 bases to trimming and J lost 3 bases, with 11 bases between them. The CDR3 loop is CASSVSGDTGELFF. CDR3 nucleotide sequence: TGCGCCAGCAGTGTGTCAGGCGACACCGGGGAGCTGTTTTTT.

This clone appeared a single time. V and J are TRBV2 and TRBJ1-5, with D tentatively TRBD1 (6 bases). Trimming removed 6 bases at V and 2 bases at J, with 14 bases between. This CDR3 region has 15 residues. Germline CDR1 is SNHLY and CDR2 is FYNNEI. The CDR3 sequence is CASRPTGKGNQPQHF. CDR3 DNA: TGTGCCAGCAGGCCCACAGGGAAGGGCAATCAGCCCCAGCATTTT.